This passage covers 28 T cell receptor beta chains from one sample sequenced in a study of blood T cell repertoires in COVID-19. The repertoire was sequenced with immunoSEQ multiplex PCR; TCRdb's copy has only in-frame clones and lacks some. The repertoire includes around 87,000 clones, 89% of them detected once, and under 10% sits in the top ten. Sequenced: peripheral blood. The receptors come from a man aged 45-60 years with acute or convalescent COVID-19.

CDR3 amino acids: CASSEGVGQPQHF. As DNA, the CDR3 is TGTGCCAGCAGCGAGGGAGTAGGGCAGCCCCAGCATTTT. V is TRBV21-1 and J is TRBJ1-5. TRBV21-1 is a known pseudogene. The CDR3 sequence is 13 residues long.

This clone has a handful of counts. The CDR3 DNA reads as TGTGCCAGTACCACGGGACAGGGGGCTTATACGCAGTATTTT. Translating gives CASTTGQGAYTQYF. The chain uses TRBV19 and TRBJ2-3; the match to TRBD1 covers 12 bases. The CDR3 sequence is 14 residues long. Germline lookup yields CDR1 LNHDA and CDR2 SQIVND (reference sequence). Trimming removed 7 bases from V and 7 bases from J; junction bases left unmatched: 6.

The V and J genes are TRBV10-3 and TRBJ1-1; weak D call: TRBD1 (6 bases). The CDR3 has 14 amino acids. Germline V lookup: CDR1 ENHRY, CDR2 SYGVKD. V lost 0 bases and J 4 bases, leaving 9 bases between the germline ends. The CDR3, as DNA: TGTGCCATCAGTGAGTCGAAGGGGGTCACTGAAGCTTTCTTT. It is translated as CAISESKGVTEAFF.

The rearrangement uses TRBV18 and TRBJ2-1; D possibly corresponds to TRBD1 (6 bases). The V gene lost 1 base and the J gene lost 8 bases, with 9 bases spanning the gap. Germline CDR1 reads KGHSH; CDR2 reads LQKENI. CDR3 length equals 13 residues. CDR3 bases: TGTGCCAGCTCACCACAGGCAGGGGATGAGCAGTTCTTC. Translating gives CASSPQAGDEQFF.

The chain recombines TRBV9 with TRBJ1-6; no clear D. The CDR3 spans 15 residues. V was clipped by 5 bases and J by 5 bases, with 14 bases between them. Germline lookup yields CDR1 SGDLS and CDR2 YYNGEE. CDR3 DNA sequence: TGTGCCAGCAGTGATAGCCGGGAAAATAATTCACCCCTCCACTTT. Protein: CASSDSRENNSPLHF.

The chain carries TRBV2 and TRBJ2-5; 9 bases fit TRBD2. CDR3 length equals 13 residues. The V gene's germline CDR1 is SNHLY and CDR2 FYNNEI. The V and J ends lost 7 bases and 4 bases, in that order; junction bases with no gene match: 4. The CDR3 DNA reads as TGTGCCAGCATAGCGGGGGCGGTAGAGACCCAGTACTTC. It is translated as CASIAGAVETQYF.

This rearrangement joins TRBV2 to TRBJ1-4; 7 bases are a match to TRBD1. The CDR3 loop spans 12 amino acids. Germline CDR1 SNHLY, CDR2 FYNNEI. With V trimmed by 5 bases and J by 8 bases, 2 bases remained unmatched. CDR3 bases: TGTGCCAGCAGTCAAGGGGGCGAAAAACTGTTTTTT. This gives the protein CASSQGGEKLFF.

The chain employs TRBV6-1 and TRBJ2-7; the D is unclear. V was cut by 1 base and J by 0 bases, with 7 bases left in between. In germline, CDR1 is MNHNS, CDR2 SASEGT. The CDR3 contains 14 residues. The CDR3 bases are TGTGCCAGCAGTGAAGGTCCAGTCTCCTACGAGCAGTACGTC. As protein: CASSEGPVSYEQYV.

This clone appeared once. The V gene is TRBV19, the J gene TRBJ1-2; 9 bases line up with TRBD1. Trimming cost V 9 bases and J 6 bases; bases outside gene matches: 2. The CDR3 is made up of 11 amino acids. Germline loops: CDR1 LNHDA, CDR2 SQIVND (reference sequence). The CDR3 DNA reads as TGTGCCAGGGGACAGGGCAATGGCTACACCTTC. Its protein is CARGQGNGYTF.

The chain links TRBV12-3 or TRBV12-4 to TRBJ1-4; D not resolved. The CDR3 contains 13 residues. Trimming pared 2 bases from V and 7 bases from J, leaving 8 bases between. The CDR3 protein is CASSLKSGEKLFF. DNA for the CDR3: TGTGCCAGCAGTTTAAAGAGTGGTGAAAAACTGTTTTTT.

The CDR3 DNA reads as TGTGCCAGCAGCCGAGGACTACAAGAGACCCAGTACTTC. This codes for CASSRGLQETQYF. The chain recombines TRBV3-1 (or the pseudogene TRBV3-2) with TRBJ2-5; a weak D match, TRBD2 (6 bases). Germline lookup yields CDR1 LGHDT and CDR2 YNNKEL (reference sequence). Trimming took off 4 bases at V and 2 bases at J, with 8 bases between the two ends. The CDR3 has 13 amino acids.

This rearrangement joins TRBV5-5 to TRBJ2-5; 11 positions match TRBD2. CDR3 length: 15 amino acids. The germline CDR1 and CDR2 sequences are SGHKS and YYEKEE (reference sequence). Germline trimming cut 4 bases from V and 2 bases from J; bases unmatched to any gene: 4. CDR3 sequence: CASSETSGAQETQYF. CDR3 in DNA: TGTGCCAGCAGCGAGACTAGCGGGGCGCAAGAGACCCAGTACTTC.

The gene calls are TRBV6-5 and TRBJ1-4; tentative D call: TRBD1 (6 bases). Trimming shortened V by 5 bases and J by 3 bases, and 10 bases separated the two germline ends. The germline V gene has CDR1 MNHEY and CDR2 SVGAGI. This CDR3 has 14 amino acids. CDR3 residues: CASSLTGSNEKLFF. The CDR3 bases are TGTGCCAGCAGTCTGACAGGATCTAATGAAAAACTGTTTTTT.

The chain employs TRBV6-5 and TRBJ2-1; 7 bases map to TRBD1. This CDR3 region has 16 residues. From germline, CDR1 is MNHEY and CDR2 SVGAGI. The V segment lost 4 bases and the J segment 1 base; nucleotides outside the gene matches: 7. The CDR3 DNA sequence: TGTGCCAGCAGTTTTCACAGGGGATCATCCTACAATGAGCAGTTCTTC. Amino acids: CASSFHRGSSYNEQFF.

The chain recombines TRBV19 with TRBJ2-7, with a tentative D call TRBD2 (7 bases). V was clipped by 2 bases and J by 7 bases, with 18 bases between them. From germline, CDR1 is LNHDA and CDR2 SQIVND (reference sequence). The CDR3 is made up of 15 amino acids. CDR3 nucleotide sequence: TGTGCCAGTAGTATAAAGACCGGGGGGCCAAGTGAGCAGTACTTC. Amino acids: CASSIKTGGPSEQYF.

V is TRBV14 and J is TRBJ2-1; unclear D gene. The CDR3 consists of 13 residues. Germline CDR1 and CDR2: SGHDN and FVKESK. Trimming removed 0 bases from V and 12 bases from J, with 12 bases in between. DNA for the CDR3: TGTGCCAGCAGCCAAGATCTTAAGAGCCCGCAGTTCTTC. It is translated as CASSQDLKSPQFF.

This clone was seen only once. The chain recombines TRBV5-1 with TRBJ2-1, with D perhaps matching TRBD1 (6 bases). Trimming removed 3 bases from V and 0 bases from J, with 10 bases in between. The CDR3 is made up of 15 amino acids. Germline V gene data show CDR1 as SGHRS and CDR2 as YFSETQ. CDR3 in amino acids: CASSSGHSSYNEQFF. The CDR3, as DNA: TGCGCCAGCAGCTCGGGACACAGCTCCTACAATGAGCAGTTCTTC.

CDR3 protein: CASREGGNEQFF. The CDR3 DNA is TGTGCCAGCAGGGAGGGGGGGAATGAGCAGTTCTTC. The rearrangement links TRBV28 to TRBJ2-1; a weak D match, TRBD2 (7 bases). The CDR3 covers 12 residues. Per the germline V gene, CDR1 is MDHEN and CDR2 is SYDVKM. Trimming cost V 6 bases and J 7 bases, with 10 bases left between them.

The chain employs TRBV30 and TRBJ1-4; D call uncertain. Germline loops: CDR1 GTSNPN, CDR2 SVGIG (reference sequence). The CDR3 loop spans 14 amino acids. The V gene lost 1 base and the J gene lost 4 bases, with 10 bases spanning the gap. The CDR3 spells CAWSGPAINEKLFF. Here the CDR3 DNA reads TGTGCCTGGAGTGGTCCCGCGATTAATGAAAAACTGTTTTTT.

The CDR3 nucleotides read TGTGCCAGCAGCTCAGGATTAACCTACGAGCAGTACTTC. The encoded protein is CASSSGLTYEQYF. J is TRBJ2-7 and V is TRBV11-1; D remains ambiguous. CDR1 is SGHAT and CDR2 is FQDESV in the germline V gene (reference sequence). V gave up 4 bases and J gave up 2 bases, with 9 bases separating them. This CDR3 spans 13 amino acids.

The chain couples TRBV28 to TRBJ1-2; D may be TRBD1 (6 bases). The germline CDR1 and CDR2 sequences are MDHEN and SYDVKM. Trimming stripped 7 bases from V and 3 bases from J, with 12 bases between. The CDR3 runs 13 residues. The CDR3 nucleotides are TGTGCCAGCATTCGGGGGGCGGACTATGGCTACACCTTC. Its protein is CASIRGADYGYTF.

The sample holds one count of this clone. V and J are TRBV3-1 (or the pseudogene TRBV3-2) and TRBJ2-6; 8 bases line up with TRBD1. Germline CDR1 LGHDT, CDR2 YNNKEL (reference sequence). This CDR3 has 17 residues. Trimming cost V 1 base and J 4 bases; bases outside gene matches: 6. DNA of the CDR3: TGTGCCAGCAGCCAAGTGGGACAGGACTGGGGGGCCAACGTCCTGACTTTC. This translates into CASSQVGQDWGANVLTF.

The V and J genes are TRBV10-3 and TRBJ2-1; weak D call: TRBD2 (6 bases). Germline CDR1 ENHRY, CDR2 SYGVKD. The CDR3 runs to 13 residues. V was shortened by 4 bases and J by 3 bases, with 7 bases between the two germline ends. The CDR3 region has the DNA TGTGCCATCAGTGTGGACTACTACAATGAGCAGTTCTTC. Translated: CAISVDYYNEQFF.

This clone occurred a few times. V is TRBV4-1 and J is TRBJ2-3; 9 nucleotides match TRBD1. This CDR3 has 16 residues. The germline gives CDR1 MGHRA, CDR2 YSYEKL. The J segment lost 0 bases and the V segment lost 4 bases, leaving 5 bases of the junction unmatched. The CDR3 nucleotides read TGCGCCAGCAGCCCAGGACAGGGGACCAGCACAGATACGCAGTATTTT. Amino acid sequence: CASSPGQGTSTDTQYF.

The gene calls are TRBV2 and TRBJ2-3, with 7 bases matching TRBD2. This CDR3 is 15 amino acids long. Losses at the gene ends were 5 bases for V and 0 bases for J; bases not matched to a gene: 5. CDR1 SNHLY and CDR2 FYNNEI come from the germline V gene. CDR3 loop: CASSPAGISTDTQYF. DNA of the CDR3: TGTGCCAGCAGTCCAGCGGGGATCAGCACAGATACGCAGTATTTT.

The chain recombines TRBV3-1 (or the pseudogene TRBV3-2) with TRBJ2-5; tentatively, D is TRBD1 (5 bases). The CDR3 totals 17 residues. Germline CDR1 LGHDT, CDR2 YNNKEL (reference sequence). V was cut by 3 bases and J by 0 bases, with 17 bases left in between. The CDR3 is CASSQGPPLAYQETQYF. The CDR3 DNA reads TGTGCCAGCAGCCAGGGGCCCCCGCTTGCTTACCAAGAGACCCAGTACTTC.

This clone was detected a few times. The V and J genes are TRBV5-1 and TRBJ1-1; tentatively, D is TRBD1 (6 bases). This CDR3 contains 13 residues. Between the trimmed V and J ends, which lost 5 bases and 0 bases, there was a span of 8 bases. Germline V CDR1 and CDR2: SGHRS, YFSETQ. CDR3 nucleotide sequence: TGCGCCAGCAGTTGGGACATGAACACTGAAGCTTTCTTT. Encoded protein: CASSWDMNTEAFF. The full variable domain, rest sourced from reference TRBV5-1 and TRBJ1-1, is KAGVTQTPRYLIKTRGQQVTLSCSPISGHRSVSWYQQTPGQGLQFLFEYFSETQRNKGNFPGRFSGRQFSNSRSEMNVSTLELGDSALYLCASSWDMNTEAFFGQGTRLTVV.

The rearrangement joins TRBV11-1 to TRBJ1-2; TRBD1 aligns across 7 bases. In germline, CDR1 is SGHAT, CDR2 FQDESV (reference sequence). The length of the CDR3 is 15 residues. V lost 5 bases and J lost 4; bases outside the gene matches: 10. CDR3 bases: TGTGCCAGCAGCACGACGGGACAGATAGGCTATGGCTACACCTTC. Translation: CASSTTGQIGYGYTF.